The entry that follows covers one T cell receptor beta chain sequence. Its antigen is undetermined. The length of the CDR3 is 14 residues. Germline CDR1 reads SGHRS; CDR2 reads YFSETQ. V lost 0 bases and J lost 4, with 8 bases in between. Regarding donors, all were healthy bone marrow donors. These data come from a study of cytomegalovirus exposure and HLA in healthy donors. Broader study findings: Later work showed greater clonal expansion in HLA-associated TCR beta chains than in equally common others. DRB1 showed the most TCR associations and HLA-C the fewest in a later analysis, as rates varied by HLA locus.

The PCR ran on 60 Vbeta and 13 Jbeta primers. Sequenced by immunoSEQ multiplex PCR; TCRdb stores in-frame clones only, minus some. The table shows 150,000 to 200,000 clones, with 81% occurring only once. The V gene is TRBV5-1, the J gene TRBJ2-1; unclear D gene. The clonotype was recovered from a young woman in good health and CMV-seropositive. Material for sequencing was PBMCs. CDR3 nucleotide sequence: TGCGCCAGCAGCTTGGAAAACCTATACAATGAGCAGTTCTTC. Its translation: CASSLENLYNEQFF.